This TCR beta chain emerged from a study of blood T cell repertoires in COVID-19. Whole-study context: COVID-19 samples from acute and convalescent phases originated in the United States, Italy and Spain. From T cells, B-cell-depleted T cells, or PBMCs came the material, which was cDNA or gDNA.

In the study's own analysis: Reference gene primer amplification in the assay estimated nucleated cell counts. Clones were read by immunoSEQ multiplex PCR, and TCRdb kept only the in-frame ones, dropping some. The V and J calls and clone size were taken over from that table, and D and trimming were inferred from the DNA. Counted here are under 350,000 clones, around 90% occurring once; the ten biggest clones make up around 2.1%. The CDR3 consists of 14 residues. The V and J ends lost 2 bases and 2 bases, in that order; junction bases with no gene match: 1. Germline CDR1 SEHNR, CDR2 FQNEAQ (reference sequence).

Input material: peripheral blood. The receptor comes from a man in his fifties or sixties with acute or convalescent COVID-19. This sequence joins TRBV7-9 and TRBJ1-2; the match to TRBD1 covers 8 bases. The CDR3 DNA sequence: TGTGCCAGCAGCTTAACAGGGGGAAACTATGGCTACACCTTC. It is translated as CASSLTGGNYGYTF.